This T cell receptor beta chain was observed in a study of neurological immune-mediated disorders (dated by TCRdb to about 2019). A note on the overall study: Of the 35 or so multiple sclerosis patients, some 31 had relapsing-remitting MS and 3 had secondary progressive MS. Using UMI-based sequencing, the study compared peripheral blood TCR-beta repertoires from patients with HTLV-I-associated myelopathy (HAM/TSP), patients with multiple sclerosis, and healthy controls. Longitudinal samples, technical triplicates and paired sorted CD4+ and CD8+ T-cell subsets, alongside PBMC samples, were included among the roughly 98 TCR-beta libraries. The cohort comprised about 70 subjects: roughly 15 HAM/TSP patients, 35 or so multiple sclerosis patients and about 20 healthy controls.

CDR1 and CDR2 are drawn from the germline V gene: MNHEY, SVGAGI. The CDR3 runs 14 residues from the cysteine to the phenylalanine. Left in the record is the CDR3 DNA by itself, 42 bases read in frame from the first base. To synthesize cDNA, template-switch 5'RACE was performed with a primer carrying a 10-nucleotide random unique molecular identifier so that each TCR transcript was tagged. Over 180 million TCR-beta sequences, covering 15-18 subjects, were produced in each sequencing run. The RNeasy kit was used to extract total RNA. TCR-beta VDJ regions were amplified with primers for the TCR constant region and the 5'RACE anchor, using the KAPA Real-time Library Amplification kit. Sample indexes and Illumina adaptors were added in a first PCR, after which library yield was increased in a second PCR. After Ampure bead purification, the roughly 650 bp TCR product was size-selected on a 2% E-gel SizeSelection system. Before pooling, libraries had their quality checked on a Bioanalyzer, their concentration measured with Qubit, and their quantity determined with the Kapa Library Quantification kit. An Illumina HiSeq 2500 was used to sequence the libraries paired-end at 2 x 150 bp. To increase sequence diversity, 25-30% phiX was spiked into each library pool. The original pipeline was this. Quality-filtered reads were processed with the UMI-based MiGEC pipeline, which removed over 85% of raw TCR sequences during error correction. IMGT germline references were used for alignment of VDJ genes, and clonotypes were defined by a unique CDR3 amino acid sequence together with V-J genes. Clonal expansion, Shannon diversity, and CDR3 relatedness (CalcPairwiseDistances, ClusterSamples) were evaluated with VDJtools, and phylogenetic trees were built with CLCbio workbench. Expanded clones were defined as having at least 8 unique UMIs, based on coefficient-of-variation modelling across technical triplicates. Through fastp at Q25 and MiXCR, TCRdb rebuilt clones from the public reads, retaining in-frame beta chains. Identical CDR3 protein sequences are pooled into one entry, listed with their most common genes and DNA. None of the V and J calls come from the authors' own analysis; TCRdb made them. The sample records fewer than 75,000 distinct CDR3 sequences, around 3.7% of which are singletons. The ten most abundant clones make up around 3.8% of the sample.

This clonotype was detected only a few times. No antigen is known for it. A much larger clone differs by one base, so this may be a read error. On the study overall, not on this receptor specifically: Repertoires from 18 of 34 MS patients were grouped by phylogenetic analysis into a cluster of related CDR3 sequences, suggesting a possible repertoire-level signature. No identical CDR3 amino acid sequences were found to be shared among expanded clones across subjects, suggesting that TCR-beta repertoires were private in all groups. The highest TCR clonal expansion was observed in HAM/TSP patients, whereas the lowest was observed in MS patients, even when compared with healthy controls. No clinical or MRI features were associated with the MS cluster, and the authors said that larger cohorts are needed.

Libraries from unsorted PBMCs were made from 2 million PBMCs kept in RNAlater at -80 degrees C until RNA extraction. Multiple sclerosis patients were enrolled in a US clinical protocol evaluating disease progression by magnetic resonance imaging. Peripheral blood was subjected to Ficoll-Hypaque density gradient centrifugation to isolate PBMCs, which were then cryopreserved in liquid nitrogen. The sequenced sample was PBMCs. The chain joins TRBV6-5 to TRBJ1-5, with no D gene named confidently. This sequence was found in a middle-aged man with multiple sclerosis. The base sequence is TGTGCCAGCAGTCAAACCTCGTTGGATCAGCCCCAGAATTTT. Its coded protein is CASSQTSLDQPQNF.